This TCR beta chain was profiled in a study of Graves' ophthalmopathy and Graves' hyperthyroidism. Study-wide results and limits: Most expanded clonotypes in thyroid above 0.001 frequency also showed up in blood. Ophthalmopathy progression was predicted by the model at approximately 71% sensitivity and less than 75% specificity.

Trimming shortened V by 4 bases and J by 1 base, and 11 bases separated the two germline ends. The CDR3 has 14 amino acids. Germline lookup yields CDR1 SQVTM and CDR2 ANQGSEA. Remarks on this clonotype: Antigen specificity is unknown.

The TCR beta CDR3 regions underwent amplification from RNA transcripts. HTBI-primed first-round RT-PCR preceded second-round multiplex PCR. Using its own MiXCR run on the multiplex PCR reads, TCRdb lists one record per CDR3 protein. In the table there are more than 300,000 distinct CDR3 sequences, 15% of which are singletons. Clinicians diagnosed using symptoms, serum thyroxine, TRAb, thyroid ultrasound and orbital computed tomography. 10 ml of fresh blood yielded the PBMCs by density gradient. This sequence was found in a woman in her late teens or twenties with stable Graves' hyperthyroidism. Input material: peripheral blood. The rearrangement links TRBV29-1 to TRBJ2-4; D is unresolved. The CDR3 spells CSVASLAAKNIQYF. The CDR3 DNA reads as TGCAGCGTTGCGTCCCTCGCGGCCAAAAACATTCAGTACTTC.